A single sample gave rise to the 31 T cell receptor beta chains below, sequenced in a study of blood T cell repertoires in COVID-19. Profiling relied on immunoSEQ multiplex PCR, and the TCRdb table lists in-frame clones only, not all of them. The sample comprises about 84,000 clones, roughly 72% of which are singletons, and roughly 7.3% rests with the top ten. The sample taken for sequencing was peripheral blood. Receptors originate from a man in his 70s with acute or convalescent COVID-19.

This chain joins TRBV29-1 and TRBJ1-1; TRBD1 aligns across 8 bases. CDR1 and CDR2 (germline): SQVTM, ANQGSEA. This CDR3 comprises 17 residues. V gave up 3 bases and J gave up 3 bases; unmatched junction bases: 15. The CDR3 region has the DNA TGCAGCGTTGAGCTTCAAATGTCGAGACAGGGGTACACTGAAGCTTTCTTT. Translated, it gives CSVELQMSRQGYTEAFF.

CDR3 in DNA: TGTGCCAGCAGTGAATCGGGACAGGGTGTCACTGAAGCTTTCTTT. Amino acids: CASSESGQGVTEAFF. V is TRBV2 and J is TRBJ1-1, with 9 bases lining up with TRBD1. This CDR3 region has 15 residues. CDR1 is SNHLY and CDR2 is FYNNEI in the germline V gene. V was pared by 2 bases and J by 4 bases, with 5 bases of the junction left unmatched.

This clone showed up just a few times. The V gene is TRBV28, the J gene TRBJ2-2; TRBD2 matches at 12 bases. Per the germline V gene, CDR1 is MDHEN and CDR2 is SYDVKM. CDR3 length equals 17 residues. V lost 5 bases, J lost 1 base, and 5 bases stayed unmatched. The CDR3 coding sequence is TGTGCCAGCAGTGCAGGGACTAGCGGGCTGAACACCGGGGAGCTGTTTTTT. Its protein product is CASSAGTSGLNTGELFF.

J is TRBJ1-1 and V is TRBV3-1 (or the pseudogene TRBV3-2); 10 nucleotides line up with TRBD1. J gave up 6 bases and V 0 bases, and 10 bases lay outside the gene matches. This CDR3 region has 17 residues. The germline CDR1 and CDR2 sequences are LGHDT and YNNKEL (reference sequence). The chain's CDR3 is CASSQDLGQGDRSEAFF. CDR3 nucleotides: TGTGCCAGCAGCCAAGACCTAGGACAGGGGGATAGGTCTGAAGCTTTCTTT.

The V gene is TRBV6-5, the J gene TRBJ1-2; TRBD1 is a possible D gene (6 bases). CDR1 and CDR2 from the germline V gene are MNHEY and SVGAGI. The CDR3 has 14 residues. V was pared by 5 bases and J by 0 bases, with 10 bases between. This chain's CDR3 is CASSPTGANYGYTF. The CDR3 nucleotides read TGTGCCAGCAGTCCGACAGGAGCTAACTATGGCTACACCTTC.

This chain connects TRBV28 to TRBJ1-1; D gene ambiguous. The V gene's germline CDR1 is MDHEN and CDR2 SYDVKM. This CDR3 spans 15 amino acids. V lost 6 bases and J 1 base, leaving 15 bases between the germline ends. In DNA, the CDR3 is TGTGCCAGCAGCCTTGCGGGTCCAAGGAACACTGAAGCTTTCTTT. Translated, it gives CASSLAGPRNTEAFF.

This clone was detected only a few times. This rearrangement joins TRBV5-6 to TRBJ2-5, with unresolved D. Per the germline V gene, CDR1 is SGHDT and CDR2 is YYEEEE. The CDR3 has 13 amino acids. V was clipped by 4 bases and J by 2 bases, with 9 bases between them. CDR3 region: CASSRVLQETQYF. The DNA for the CDR3 is TGTGCCAGCAGCCGGGTCCTACAAGAGACCCAGTACTTC.

The V and J genes are TRBV25-1 and TRBJ2-2; 12 positions agree with TRBD1. This CDR3 spans 16 amino acids. Germline assignment: CDR1 MGHDK and CDR2 SYGVNS. After removal of 4 bases from V and 4 bases from J, the junction contained 4 bases not matched to a gene. CDR3 in amino acids: CASSGDRGRFTGELFF. CDR3 nucleotides: TGTGCCAGCAGTGGGGACAGGGGGCGTTTCACCGGGGAGCTGTTTTTT.

In its sample, this clone was seen a few times. The V and J genes are TRBV12-5 and TRBJ1-4, with a weak D call TRBD1 (6 bases). The CDR3 is made up of 18 amino acids. Trimming left V 2 bases short and J 5 bases short, with 21 bases between. Germline CDR1 is LGHNT and CDR2 is FRNRAP. This CDR3 reads CASGLLSGQVAVNEKLFF. The CDR3 DNA follows: TGTGCTAGTGGTTTGTTATCGGGACAAGTAGCAGTGAATGAAAAACTGTTTTTT.

CDR3 protein: CAWSYSLNTEAFF. CDR3 coding DNA: TGTGCCTGGAGCTATAGCCTGAACACTGAAGCTTTCTTT. The chain joins TRBV30 to TRBJ1-1; no clear D gene. CDR3 length: 13 amino acids. Trimming took 3 bases from V and 0 from J, leaving 8 bases between them. CDR1 GTSNPN and CDR2 SVGIG come from the germline V gene (reference sequence).

The rearrangement joins TRBV5-1 to TRBJ1-2, with 8 bases that match TRBD1. The CDR3 has 15 amino acids. Losses at the gene ends were 2 bases for V and 4 bases for J; bases not matched to a gene: 7. The germline gives CDR1 SGHRS, CDR2 YFSETQ. This chain's CDR3 is CASSFAPGQVYGYTF. CDR3 coding DNA: TGCGCCAGCAGCTTCGCTCCGGGACAGGTCTATGGCTACACCTTC.

This clone was counted between two and nine times. The chain is built from TRBV6-2 or TRBV6-3 and TRBJ2-1, with 13 bases identical to TRBD2. Trimming removed 2 bases from V and 5 bases from J; junction bases left unmatched: 3. The CDR3 extends over 16 amino acids. Per the germline V gene, CDR1 is MNHEY and CDR2 is SVGEGT. The CDR3 nucleotides are TGTGCCAGCAGTTACCCACTAGCGGGAGGGAACAATGAGCAGTTCTTC. The encoded protein is CASSYPLAGGNNEQFF.

The chain is built from TRBV12-5 and TRBJ2-1, with TRBD1 matching 7 bases. This CDR3 region has 13 residues. Per germline, CDR1 LGHNT and CDR2 FRNRAP. V was pared by 0 bases and J by 10 bases, with 3 bases of the junction left unmatched. The CDR3 region has the DNA TGTGCTAGTGGTTTGGTTCAGACAGGGGAGCAGTTCTTC. This codes for CASGLVQTGEQFF.

V gene TRBV18 combines with J gene TRBJ1-2; possible D gene TRBD1, 5 bases. V was trimmed by 0 bases and J by 0 bases, leaving 11 bases between them. CDR1 is KGHSH and CDR2 is LQKENI in the germline V gene. The CDR3 sequence is 16 residues long. CDR3: CASSPPGGGANYGYTF. CDR3 nucleotide sequence: TGTGCCAGCTCACCACCAGGCGGGGGAGCTAACTATGGCTACACCTTC.

The J gene is TRBJ2-5, the V gene TRBV6-5, with D maybe TRBD2 (6 bases). V was shortened by 8 bases and J by 4 bases, with 14 bases between the two germline ends. Per the germline V gene, CDR1 is MNHEY and CDR2 is SVGAGI. This CDR3 comprises 13 residues. The CDR3 here is CASGRVGGETQYF. The DNA for the CDR3 is TGTGCCAGCGGACGAGTCGGGGGAGAGACCCAGTACTTC.

The rearrangement links TRBV27 to TRBJ1-1; 7 bases line up with TRBD1. Germline CDR1 MNHEY, CDR2 SMNVEV (reference sequence). With 5 bases clipped from V and 2 bases from J, the junction kept 11 bases outside the gene matches. There are 16 residues in the CDR3. Here the CDR3 DNA reads TGTGCCAGCAGTCCAGGGACAGTCAGAGGAAACACTGAAGCTTTCTTT. It codes for CASSPGTVRGNTEAFF.

The V and J genes are TRBV7-3 and TRBJ2-7; 10 nucleotides line up with TRBD1. V lost 2 bases to trimming and J lost 6 bases; unmatched junction nucleotides: 7. This CDR3 is built from 15 residues. Germline V gene sequence: CDR1 SGHTA, CDR2 FQGTGA. The CDR3 spells CASSLYGTGVPEQYF. The CDR3, as DNA: TGTGCCAGCAGCTTATATGGGACAGGGGTACCCGAGCAGTACTTC.

The rearrangement links TRBV12-3 or TRBV12-4 to TRBJ1-1; D is possibly TRBD1 (5 bases). V was trimmed by 3 bases and J by 7 bases, leaving 9 bases between them. This CDR3 is built from 12 residues. As DNA, the CDR3 is TGTGCCAGCAGTTTCGGGGGAATTGAAGCTTTCTTT. Translated, it gives CASSFGGIEAFF.

The V call is TRBV6-5, the J call TRBJ2-5; D may be TRBD2 (6 bases). This CDR3 has 13 amino acids. Trimming cost V 1 base and J 4 bases, with 7 bases left between them. CDR1 is MNHEY, CDR2 SVGAGI, per germline. In DNA form, the CDR3 reads TGTGCCAGCAGTTACTGGGGAGGAGAGACCCAGTACTTC. Residues: CASSYWGGETQYF.

This chain connects TRBV9 to TRBJ1-5; weak D call: TRBD1 (5 bases). This CDR3 spans 14 amino acids. Trimming pared 4 bases from V and 5 bases from J, leaving 13 bases between. Per germline, CDR1 SGDLS and CDR2 YYNGEE. CDR3 protein: CASSSESGDQPQHF. In nucleotides, the CDR3 is TGTGCCAGCAGCTCCGAATCGGGGGATCAGCCCCAGCATTTT.

This chain links TRBV6-5 with TRBJ1-5; the match to TRBD1 covers 7 bases. CDR3 length: 15 residues. Germline loops: CDR1 MNHEY, CDR2 SVGAGI. V lost 6 bases to trimming and J lost 7 bases; unmatched junction nucleotides: 12. Written as DNA, the CDR3 is TGTGCCAGCAGACCAACGACAGGGAGGCGCCAGCCCCAGCATTTT. Its translation is CASRPTTGRRQPQHF.

This clone was found a few times. The rearrangement joins TRBV7-9 to TRBJ1-2; 7 positions match TRBD1. Per the germline V gene, CDR1 is SEHNR and CDR2 is FQNEAQ (reference sequence). With V trimmed by 5 bases and J by 9 bases, 9 bases remained unmatched. The CDR3 loop spans 13 amino acids. The CDR3 loop is CASSPTTGPRYTF. CDR3 nucleotides: TGTGCCAGCAGCCCTACGACAGGGCCTCGCTACACCTTC. Drawing the rest from reference TRBV7-9 and TRBJ1-2, the complete variable domain is DTGVSQNPRHKITKRGQNVTFRCDPISEHNRLYWYRQTLGQGPEFLTYFQNEAQLEKSRLLSDRFSAERPKGSFSTLEIQRTEQGDSAMYLCASSPTTGPRYTFGSGTRLTVV.

The chain combines TRBV5-6 with TRBJ1-5, with 7 bases lining up with TRBD1. The CDR3 consists of 15 residues. The germline CDR1 and CDR2 sequences are SGHDT and YYEEEE. V was clipped by 4 bases and J by 3 bases; unmatched bases: 7. The CDR3 DNA is TGTGCCAGCAGCAGGGGGCAGGGTTACAATCAGCCCCAGCATTTT. Protein: CASSRGQGYNQPQHF.

This chain connects TRBV5-1 to TRBJ1-2; D perhaps matches TRBD1 (5 bases). CDR1 is SGHRS and CDR2 is YFSETQ in the germline V gene. Trimming removed 4 bases from V and 3 bases from J, with 19 bases in between. The CDR3 contains 16 residues. The CDR3 DNA follows: TGCGCCAGCAGCACAGAGCCTACGAAGGGGCACTATGGCTACACCTTC. Its protein is CASSTEPTKGHYGYTF.

The genes are TRBV28 and TRBJ2-2, with 7 bases aligning to TRBD1. The CDR3 totals 13 residues. Germline values: CDR1 MDHEN, CDR2 SYDVKM. V trimming: 6 bases; J trimming: 4 bases; junction bases outside the gene matches: 2. The CDR3 nucleotides are TGTGCCAGCAGGCCAGGGGGCACCGGGGAGCTGTTTTTT. It translates to CASRPGGTGELFF.

This clone was counted many times. V usage is TRBV2 and J usage is TRBJ1-1, with no clear D. V gave up 8 bases and J gave up 2 bases, with 12 bases separating them. In germline, CDR1 is SNHLY, CDR2 FYNNEI. The CDR3 has 13 residues. The CDR3 is CASEAVENTEAFF. In DNA, the CDR3 is TGTGCCAGCGAAGCCGTCGAAAACACTGAAGCTTTCTTT.

This clone occurred many times. The chain is built from TRBV4-2 and TRBJ2-5, with a weak D call TRBD1 (6 bases). V lost 3 bases, J lost 5 bases, and 13 bases lay in between. Germline lookup yields CDR1 LGHNA and CDR2 YNFKEQ. The CDR3 spans 14 residues. The CDR3 DNA is TGTGCCAGCAGCCACGAACAGGGTGGGGAGACCCAGTACTTC. It encodes CASSHEQGGETQYF.

This chain links TRBV19 with TRBJ2-3; 8 nucleotides align to TRBD2. The germline gives CDR1 LNHDA, CDR2 SQIVND (reference sequence). The CDR3 totals 16 residues. J lost 0 bases, V lost 5 bases, and 7 bases had no gene match. The CDR3 is CASSDSGAWSTDTQYF. Written as DNA, the CDR3 is TGTGCCAGTAGTGATAGCGGGGCATGGAGCACAGATACGCAGTATTTT. The whole variable domain, remainder taken from reference TRBV19 and TRBJ2-3, is DGGITQSPKYLFRKEGQNVTLSCEQNLNHDAMYWYRQDPGQGLRLIYYSQIVNDFQKGDIAEGYSVSREKKESFPLTVTSAQKNPTAFYLCASSDSGAWSTDTQYFGPGTRLTVL.

As DNA, the CDR3 is TGTGCCATCAGTGAGGCGGGACAGGCAGAAAAACTGTTTTTT. This gives the protein CAISEAGQAEKLFF. This chain uses TRBV10-3 with TRBJ1-4; 8 bases line up with TRBD1. Unmatched junction bases numbered 4, after V lost 2 bases and J lost 8 bases. CDR3 length equals 14 residues. Germline V gene lookup returns CDR1 ENHRY and CDR2 SYGVKD.

The chain combines TRBV6-1 with TRBJ1-5; D possibly corresponds to TRBD1 (5 bases). The V and J ends lost 3 bases and 7 bases respectively, with 13 bases between them. Germline V gene data show CDR1 as MNHNS and CDR2 as SASEGT. The CDR3 extends over 14 amino acids. DNA of the CDR3: TGTGCCAGCAGTGAGGGGGGGGGTGGCCAGCCCCAGCATTTT. This sequence encodes CASSEGGGGQPQHF.

This sequence joins TRBV19 and TRBJ2-2; TRBD1 agrees at 10 bases. After removal of 6 bases from V and 8 bases from J, the junction contained 15 bases not matched to a gene. The length of the CDR3 is 17 residues. CDR1 and CDR2 (germline): LNHDA, SQIVND (reference sequence). This CDR3 reads CASRTRTETGGLGELFF. For the CDR3, the DNA is TGTGCCAGTAGGACCAGAACGGAGACAGGGGGCCTTGGGGAGCTGTTTTTT. Filled out from reference TRBV19 and TRBJ2-2, the complete variable domain reads DGGITQSPKYLFRKEGQNVTLSCEQNLNHDAMYWYRQDPGQGLRLIYYSQIVNDFQKGDIAEGYSVSREKKESFPLTVTSAQKNPTAFYLCASRTRTETGGLGELFFGEGSRLTVL.